The 19 T cell receptor beta chains reported below all come from one sample, sequenced in a study of cytotoxic CD8 clonotypes in ibrutinib-treated CLL. Clones were read by immunoSEQ multiplex PCR, and TCRdb kept only the in-frame ones, dropping some. The sample carries about 330,000 clones, approximately 67% recorded once. Sequenced here: PBMCs, sampled after 36 months of ibrutinib treatment. These receptors were taken from a human donor with chronic lymphocytic leukemia.

The chain carries TRBV5-4 and TRBJ2-5; 9 positions agree with TRBD1. The ends lost 0 bases at V and 2 bases at J; junction bases unmatched: 2. Per the germline V gene, CDR1 is SGHNT and CDR2 is YYREEE (reference sequence). The CDR3 consists of 15 residues. For the CDR3, the DNA is TGTGCCAGCAGCTTGGGACAGGGGGTGCAAGAGACCCAGTACTTC. This translates into CASSLGQGVQETQYF.

For the CDR3, the DNA is TGTGCCAGCAGCCGAGGACTAGCGGGGGGGCCCTACGAGCAGTACTTC. Protein: CASSRGLAGGPYEQYF. The genes are TRBV7-2 and TRBJ2-7, with TRBD2 matching over 15 bases. J gave up 2 bases and V 5 bases, and 4 bases lay outside the gene matches. Germline CDR1 and CDR2: SGHTA and FQGNSA. The CDR3 runs 16 residues.

The V gene is TRBV15, the J gene TRBJ1-1, with D possibly matching TRBD1 (5 bases). The CDR3 is made up of 16 amino acids. Trimming took off 0 bases at V and 1 base at J, with 12 bases between the two ends. Germline CDR1 reads LNHNV; CDR2 reads YYDKDF (reference sequence). In DNA form, the CDR3 reads TGTGCCACCAGCAGAGATCGGGGCCACCCGAACACTGAAGCTTTCTTT. Protein product: CATSRDRGHPNTEAFF.

The chain is built from TRBV5-1 and TRBJ1-5, with no clear D. There are 14 residues in the CDR3. V was clipped by 0 bases and J by 7 bases, with 11 bases between them. Per the germline V gene, CDR1 is SGHRS and CDR2 is YFSETQ. This CDR3 reads CASSLAGVGQPQHF. CDR3 sequence (DNA): TGCGCCAGCAGCTTGGCCGGGGTGGGACAGCCCCAGCATTTT.

This clone appeared a single time. This chain connects TRBV7-9 to TRBJ2-3, with D tentatively TRBD2 (6 bases). Trimming stripped 1 base from V and 6 bases from J, with 20 bases between. Germline values: CDR1 SEHNR, CDR2 FQNEAQ (reference sequence). This CDR3 contains 17 residues. DNA for the CDR3: TGTGCCAGCAGCTTAGTAGTGTGGCGGGAAGGGAAGGATACGCAGTATTTT. Translation gives CASSLVVWREGKDTQYF.

The chain carries TRBV9 and TRBJ1-3, with D possibly TRBD1 on 5 matching bases. Germline-derived CDR1 and CDR2 are SGDLS and YYNGEE. The V end was cut by 7 bases, the J end by 1 base, with 9 bases between. The CDR3 totals 13 residues. CDR3 bases: TGTGCCAGCGGGGGTGGTTCTGGAAACACCATATATTTT. Protein sequence: CASGGGSGNTIYF.

The gene calls are TRBV10-3 and TRBJ2-2; 9 nucleotides match TRBD1. The CDR3 is made up of 14 amino acids. From germline, CDR1 is ENHRY and CDR2 SYGVKD. The V gene end was trimmed by 10 bases and the J gene end by 6 bases; junction bases not matched to a gene: 9. The CDR3, as DNA: TGTGCCACGACAGGGGGTATCCTGGCCGGGGAGCTGTTTTTT. This sequence encodes CATTGGILAGELFF.

The rearrangement joins TRBV9 to TRBJ2-3, with D hard to call. Trimming removed 0 bases from V and 5 bases from J, with 10 bases in between. CDR3 length equals 14 residues. The germline CDR1 and CDR2 sequences are SGDLS and YYNGEE. The CDR3 loop is CASSVDGWGDTQYF. The CDR3 nucleotides read TGTGCCAGCAGCGTAGACGGATGGGGAGATACGCAGTATTTT.

V is TRBV11-2 and J is TRBJ2-7; D is undetermined. This CDR3 has 12 residues. Germline lookup yields CDR1 SGHAT and CDR2 FQNNGV. Trimming took 5 bases from V and 7 from J, leaving 12 bases between them. This CDR3 is CASSIRLGEQYF. CDR3 coding DNA: TGTGCCAGCAGCATCCGACTCGGAGAGCAGTACTTC.

The V call is TRBV7-9, the J call TRBJ2-1, with D possibly called TRBD1 or TRBD2 (5 bases each). The CDR3 runs 16 residues. Germline V CDR1 and CDR2: SEHNR, FQNEAQ (reference sequence). V was trimmed by 1 base and J by 4 bases, leaving 14 bases between them. The chain's CDR3 is CASSLGSPGTYNEQFF. The CDR3 DNA reads as TGTGCCAGCAGCTTAGGTAGCCCCGGGACGTACAATGAGCAGTTCTTC.

The chain uses TRBV7-6 and TRBJ2-2, with no clear D. This CDR3 region has 15 residues. Germline CDR1 reads SGHVS; CDR2 reads FNYEAQ. V lost 2 bases to trimming and J lost 4 bases, with 11 bases between them. CDR3 protein: CASSLFVAVTGELFF. In nucleotides, the CDR3 is TGTGCCAGCAGCTTATTTGTGGCGGTCACCGGGGAGCTGTTTTTT.

The V and J genes are TRBV5-1 and TRBJ2-5, with TRBD2 matching 11 bases. This CDR3 has 15 residues. V was pared by 0 bases and J by 5 bases, with 3 bases of the junction left unmatched. From germline, CDR1 is SGHRS and CDR2 YFSETQ. CDR3 protein: CASSLGSSGGETQYF. In DNA form, the CDR3 reads TGCGCCAGCAGCTTGGGGTCTAGCGGGGGGGAGACCCAGTACTTC.

This clone was picked up one time. The chain recombines TRBV2 with TRBJ2-5; D tentatively fits TRBD1 or TRBD2 (7 bases each). Looked up from germline, CDR1 is SNHLY and CDR2 is FYNNEI. The CDR3 has 14 residues. The V end was cut by 10 bases, the J end by 9 bases, with 24 bases between. Here the CDR3 DNA reads TGTGCCACCAAACTCCCCTCGACAGGGAGGGCCCAGTACTTC. This translates into CATKLPSTGRAQYF. Full variable domain (outside the CDR3, taken from reference TRBV2 and TRBJ2-5): EPEVTQTPSHQVTQMGQEVILRCVPISNHLYFYWYRQILGQKVEFLVSFYNNEISEKSEIFDDQFSVERPDGSNFTLKIRSTKLEDSAMYFCATKLPSTGRAQYFGPGTRLLVL.

The genes are TRBV7-9 and TRBJ1-2; TRBD1 aligns across 7 bases. V shed 4 bases, J shed 4 bases, and the junction held 15 bases outside the gene matches. CDR1 and CDR2 (germline): SEHNR, FQNEAQ (reference sequence). There are 17 residues in the CDR3. CDR3 bases: TGTGCCAGCAGCTCAATCCCCCGGAGGGGGCTGGTCTATGGCTACACCTTC. Residues: CASSSIPRRGLVYGYTF.

In nucleotides, the CDR3 is TGTGCCTGGAGTGCCCAAGCTATAAACACTGAAGCTTTCTTT. Translated, it gives CAWSAQAINTEAFF. The chain employs TRBV30 and TRBJ1-1; no clear D gene. The V gene lost 1 base and the J gene lost 2 bases, with 11 bases spanning the gap. The CDR3 totals 14 residues. CDR1 and CDR2 from the germline V gene are GTSNPN and SVGIG (reference sequence).

The rearrangement joins TRBV4-1 to TRBJ2-7, with 7 bases aligning to TRBD1. Trimming cost V 0 bases and J 4 bases; bases outside gene matches: 6. Germline lookup yields CDR1 MGHRA and CDR2 YSYEKL. The CDR3 consists of 15 residues. Written as DNA, the CDR3 is TGCGCCAGCAGCCAAGAATTGTCACAGGGGTACGAGCAGTACTTC. Translated, it gives CASSQELSQGYEQYF.

V and J are TRBV6-5 and TRBJ1-5; no reliable D call. This CDR3 is built from 11 residues. V was pared by 5 bases and J by 9 bases, with 8 bases between. Germline V gene sequence: CDR1 MNHEY, CDR2 SVGAGI. CDR3 residues: CASSPPLPQHF. CDR3 sequence (DNA): TGTGCCAGCAGTCCCCCTCTGCCCCAGCATTTT.

For this clone: Its ends do not fully match the called genes, so a read error is possible. V and J are TRBV7-6 and TRBJ2-7; 8 bases are shared with TRBD2. The V gene's germline CDR1 is SGHVS and CDR2 FNYEAQ. The CDR3 length is 15 residues. The CDR3 DNA is TGTGCCAGCAGCTTAGGGACTAGCATCTCCTCCGAGCAGTACTTC. This gives the protein CASSLGTSISSEQYF.

The chain combines TRBV7-2 with TRBJ2-5, with no clear D. Per germline, CDR1 SGHTA and CDR2 FQGNSA. CDR3 length equals 15 residues. The V end lost 0 bases, the J end lost 1 base, and 9 bases lay between the germline ends. This CDR3 is CASSLAWQSQETQYF. The CDR3 region has the DNA TGTGCCAGCAGCTTAGCGTGGCAGAGCCAAGAGACCCAGTACTTC.